Listed below are T cell receptor beta chains from one sample, sequenced in a study of T cells in Graves' hyperthyroidism and ophthalmopathy. MiXCR was run by TCRdb on the multiplex PCR reads, yielding one entry per CDR3 protein. The repertoire holds nearly 600,000 distinct CDR3 sequences, 13% to 15% seen once, with roughly 7.1% in the top ten. The sequenced sample consisted of blood. All receptors come from a woman under 30 with Graves' ophthalmopathy. CDR3s include the opening cysteine and the closing phenylalanine or tryptophan. The D gene is left open where the match is weak. Size tells how often a clone was seen (once, few, many) or the class of an expanded clone, and some rows leave it out.

CDR3 DNA: TGTGCCAGCAGCACGGGACAGGGGGCAAATTTAGGCGAGCAGTACTTC
CDR3 protein: CASSTGQGANLGEQYF
clone size: few
J gene: TRBJ2-7
V gene: TRBV7-9
D gene: TRBD1

CDR3 DNA: TGTGCCAGCAGTTTTTCAGGGAACGGCTACACCTTC
CDR3 protein: CASSFSGNGYTF
clone size: few
J gene: TRBJ1-2
V gene: TRBV27
D gene: -

CDR3 DNA: TGTGCCAGCAGCTCTTCGGGGGGGTCGAGCCCCAAGGACATTCAGTACTTC
CDR3 protein: CASSSSGGSSPKDIQYF
clone size: many
J gene: TRBJ2-4
V gene: TRBV7-9
D gene: TRBD2

CDR3 DNA: TGCAGTGCTGGGGAAACAGGGGGCGGTGAAAAACTGTTTTTT
CDR3 protein: CSAGETGGGEKLFF
clone size: -
J gene: TRBJ1-4
V gene: TRBV20-1
D gene: TRBD1

CDR3 DNA: TGCGCCAGCAGCCAAGTCCGGGACAAGAACACTGAAGCTTTCTTT
CDR3 protein: CASSQVRDKNTEAFF
clone size: many
J gene: TRBJ1-1
V gene: TRBV4-1
D gene: -

CDR3 DNA: TGTGCCAGCAGTTTACGGACTAGCGGAAACAATGAGCAGTTCTTC
CDR3 protein: CASSLRTSGNNEQFF
clone size: many
J gene: TRBJ2-1
V gene: TRBV27
D gene: TRBD2

CDR3 DNA: TGTGCCAGCAGCTTGTCGGAGTTTGAGCAGTTCTTC
CDR3 protein: CASSLSEFEQFF
clone size: many
J gene: TRBJ2-1
V gene: TRBV5-6
D gene: -

CDR3 DNA: TGTGCCAGCAGCTTGGTCGAGTTTCAGGTCTACGAGCAGTACTTC
CDR3 protein: CASSLVEFQVYEQYF
clone size: -
J gene: TRBJ2-7
V gene: TRBV7-2
D gene: -

CDR3 DNA: TGTGCCAGCAGCTTTATCGCGGGAGGGCCCTTGGTTGAGCAGTTCTTC
CDR3 protein: CASSFIAGGPLVEQFF
clone size: many
J gene: TRBJ2-1
V gene: TRBV7-9
D gene: TRBD2

CDR3 DNA: TGTGCCAGCAGGTCCGGGACATCGAAGTTCGAGCAGTACTTC
CDR3 protein: CASRSGTSKFEQYF
clone size: many
J gene: TRBJ2-7
V gene: TRBV6-1
D gene: -

CDR3 DNA: TGCAGTGCTAATTGGGAGGCCAGGGATACGCAGTATTTT
CDR3 protein: CSANWEARDTQYF
clone size: many
J gene: TRBJ2-3
V gene: TRBV20-1
D gene: -

CDR3 DNA: TGTGCCATCAGGACTCAGGGGCCGCAGTTCTTC
CDR3 protein: CAIRTQGPQFF
clone size: few
J gene: TRBJ2-1
V gene: TRBV10-3
D gene: -

CDR3 DNA: TGTGCCAGCAGCACCCAGGGGGCAAGTACAGATACGCAGTATTTT
CDR3 protein: CASSTQGASTDTQYF
clone size: many
J gene: TRBJ2-3
V gene: TRBV12-3/TRBV12-4
D gene: TRBD1

CDR3 DNA: TGCAGCGTTGTTCAGACCGTATACCTCTCCTACAATGAGCAGTTCTTC
CDR3 protein: CSVVQTVYLSYNEQFF
clone size: many
J gene: TRBJ2-1
V gene: TRBV29-1
D gene: -

CDR3 DNA: TGCAGCGTTGAAAGAGGGGGATCCCACAATGAGCAGTTCTTC
CDR3 protein: CSVERGGSHNEQFF
clone size: -
J gene: TRBJ2-1
V gene: TRBV29-1
D gene: -

CDR3 DNA: TGTGCCAGCAGCTTAAACGGCCTAGCGACAGATACGCAGTATTTT
CDR3 protein: CASSLNGLATDTQYF
clone size: many
J gene: TRBJ2-3
V gene: TRBV7-3
D gene: -

CDR3 DNA: TGCGCCAGCGGGGAGACAGAGTCTAACTATGGCTACACCTTC
CDR3 protein: CASGETESNYGYTF
clone size: -
J gene: TRBJ1-2
V gene: TRBV5-1
D gene: -

CDR3 DNA: TGCGCCAGCAGCTTGGCCGGGATGGGCTACGAGCAGTACTTC
CDR3 protein: CASSLAGMGYEQYF
clone size: many
J gene: TRBJ2-7
V gene: TRBV5-1
D gene: -

CDR3 DNA: TGTGCCAGCTCCAGGGGCGGTGGGGCCAACGTCCTGACTTTC
CDR3 protein: CASSRGGGANVLTF
clone size: many
J gene: TRBJ2-6
V gene: TRBV28
D gene: -

CDR3 DNA: TGTGCCAGCAGCTTACCGGGACAGTTTAATTCACCCCTCCACTTT
CDR3 protein: CASSLPGQFNSPLHF
clone size: -
J gene: TRBJ1-6
V gene: TRBV5-6
D gene: TRBD1

CDR3 DNA: TGTGCCACCAGGGGGGGGGGGGGGGGCTATTACAATGAGCAGTTCTTC
CDR3 protein: CATRGGGGGYYNEQFF
clone size: -
J gene: TRBJ2-1
V gene: TRBV24-1
D gene: -

CDR3 DNA: TGTGCCGGCTTTTCAGGGGCGCTGGGAAACACCATATATTTT
CDR3 protein: CAGFSGALGNTIYF
clone size: -
J gene: TRBJ1-3
V gene: TRBV12-3/TRBV12-4
D gene: -

CDR3 DNA: TGTGCCAGCAGCCACTCCGGGACAGAGAATTCACCCCTCCACTTT
CDR3 protein: CASSHSGTENSPLHF
clone size: -
J gene: TRBJ1-6
V gene: TRBV11-2
D gene: TRBD1

CDR3 DNA: TGTGCCAGCGGTCCGTTACCGGCCCCATGGAATTCACCCCTCCACTTT
CDR3 protein: CASGPLPAPWNSPLHF
clone size: many
J gene: TRBJ1-6
V gene: TRBV27
D gene: -

CDR3 DNA: TGTGCCAGCAGCTTAGGCCCGTACGGAGCGGGAGTTAACAATGAGCAGTTCTTC
CDR3 protein: CASSLGPYGAGVNNEQFF
clone size: many
J gene: TRBJ2-1
V gene: TRBV7-9
D gene: TRBD2

CDR3 DNA: TGTGCCAGCAGTTCTCCCGATAGGGACAGGTTCTCCTACGAGCAGTACTTC
CDR3 protein: CASSSPDRDRFSYEQYF
clone size: few
J gene: TRBJ2-7
V gene: TRBV12-3/TRBV12-4
D gene: TRBD1